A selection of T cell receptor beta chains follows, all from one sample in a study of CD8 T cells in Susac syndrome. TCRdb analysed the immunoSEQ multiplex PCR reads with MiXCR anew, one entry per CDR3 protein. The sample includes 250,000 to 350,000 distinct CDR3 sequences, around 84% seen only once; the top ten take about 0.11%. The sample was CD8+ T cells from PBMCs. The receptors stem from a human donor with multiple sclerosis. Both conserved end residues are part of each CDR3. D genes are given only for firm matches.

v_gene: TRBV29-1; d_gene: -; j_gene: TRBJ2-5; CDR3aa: CSDRPFTDTETQYF
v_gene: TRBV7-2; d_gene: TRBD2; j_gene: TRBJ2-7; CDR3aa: CASSLAGPTYEQYF
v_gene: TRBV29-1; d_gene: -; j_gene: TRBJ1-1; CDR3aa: CSVARWNTEAFF
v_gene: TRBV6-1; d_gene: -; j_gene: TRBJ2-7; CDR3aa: CASSDLPTGRAYEQYF
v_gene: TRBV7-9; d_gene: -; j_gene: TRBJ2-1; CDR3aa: CASSLADRQQFF
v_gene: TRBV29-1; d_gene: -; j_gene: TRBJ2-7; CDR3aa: CSVGLDYEQYF
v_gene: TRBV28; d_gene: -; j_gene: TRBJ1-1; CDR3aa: CASSPDGLTTEAFF
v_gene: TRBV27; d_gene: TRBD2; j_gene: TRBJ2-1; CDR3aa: CASSFSAGESYNEQFF
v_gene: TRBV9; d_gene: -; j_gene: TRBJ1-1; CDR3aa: CASSVVKKRGSAFF
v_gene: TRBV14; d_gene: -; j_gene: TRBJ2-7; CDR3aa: CASSQAPGTYEQYF
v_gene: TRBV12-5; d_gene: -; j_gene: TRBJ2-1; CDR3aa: CASGIRDNEQFF
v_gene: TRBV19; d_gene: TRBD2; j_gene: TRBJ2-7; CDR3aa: CASSTTSGTYEQYF
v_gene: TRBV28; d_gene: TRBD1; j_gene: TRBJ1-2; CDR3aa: CASSASRGWFFGYTF
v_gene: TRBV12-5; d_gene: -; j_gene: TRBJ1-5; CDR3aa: CASGTNQPQHF
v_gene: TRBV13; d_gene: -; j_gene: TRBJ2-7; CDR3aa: CASSQRVGFPEQYF
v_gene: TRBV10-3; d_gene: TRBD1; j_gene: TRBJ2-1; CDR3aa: CAISEDRGNNEQFF
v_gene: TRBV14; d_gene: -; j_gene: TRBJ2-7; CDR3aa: CASSQVVLYEQYF
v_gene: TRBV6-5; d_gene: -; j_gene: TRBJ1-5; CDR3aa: CASSYFGGNQPQHF
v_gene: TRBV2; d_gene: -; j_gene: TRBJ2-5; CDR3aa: CASMLLRGETQYF
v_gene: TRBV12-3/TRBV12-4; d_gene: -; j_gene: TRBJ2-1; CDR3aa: CASSSSLYNEQFF
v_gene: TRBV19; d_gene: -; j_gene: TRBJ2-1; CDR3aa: CASSKSLLADEQFF
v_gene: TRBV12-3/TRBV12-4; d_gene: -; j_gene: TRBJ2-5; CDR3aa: CASSQDVHQETQYF
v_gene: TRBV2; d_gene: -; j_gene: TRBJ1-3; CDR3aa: CASIERSDTIYF
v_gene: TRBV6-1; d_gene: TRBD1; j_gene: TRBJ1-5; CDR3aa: CASSGPLRGQRQPQHF
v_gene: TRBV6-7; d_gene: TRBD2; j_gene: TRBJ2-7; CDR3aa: CASSSSGSSYEQYF
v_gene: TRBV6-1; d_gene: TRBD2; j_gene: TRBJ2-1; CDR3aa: CASSHPGKRETYNEQFF
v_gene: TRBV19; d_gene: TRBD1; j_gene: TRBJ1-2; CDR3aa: CASSFRAGGSGYTF
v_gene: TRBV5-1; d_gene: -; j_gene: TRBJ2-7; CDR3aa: CASSLVTGSLYEQYF
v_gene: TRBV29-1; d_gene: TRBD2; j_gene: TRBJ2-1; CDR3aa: CSALGLAGSAYNEQFF
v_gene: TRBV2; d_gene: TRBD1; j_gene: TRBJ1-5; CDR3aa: CASSVGQGIQPQHF
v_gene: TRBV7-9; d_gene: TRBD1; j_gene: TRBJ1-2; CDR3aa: CASSTGTGVNYGYTF
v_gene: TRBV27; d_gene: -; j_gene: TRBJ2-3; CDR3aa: CASAATDTQYF
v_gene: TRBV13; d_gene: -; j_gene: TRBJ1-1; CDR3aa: CASSKRQALTEAFF
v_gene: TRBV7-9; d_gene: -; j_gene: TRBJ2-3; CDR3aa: CASSRQSSTDTQYF
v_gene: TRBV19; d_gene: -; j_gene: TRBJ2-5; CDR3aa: CASSITADQETQYF
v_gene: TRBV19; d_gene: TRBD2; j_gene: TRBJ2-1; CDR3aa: CASRAGGPHSSLNEQFF
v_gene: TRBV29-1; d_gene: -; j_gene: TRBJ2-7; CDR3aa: CSVIGEEQYF
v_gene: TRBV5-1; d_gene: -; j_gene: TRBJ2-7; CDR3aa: CASSLDPGSVSYEQYF
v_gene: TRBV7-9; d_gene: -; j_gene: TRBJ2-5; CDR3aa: CASSLRLETQYF
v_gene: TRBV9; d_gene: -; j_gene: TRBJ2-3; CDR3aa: CASSPFGADTQYF
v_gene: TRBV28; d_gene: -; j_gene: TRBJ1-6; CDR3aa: CASSLTSPLHF
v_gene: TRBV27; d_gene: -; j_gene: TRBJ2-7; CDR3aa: CASSLQGLKEQYF
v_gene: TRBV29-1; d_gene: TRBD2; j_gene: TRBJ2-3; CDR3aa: CSVDSGVSTDTQYF
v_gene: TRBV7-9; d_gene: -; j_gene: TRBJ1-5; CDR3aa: CASSFGHSNQPQHF
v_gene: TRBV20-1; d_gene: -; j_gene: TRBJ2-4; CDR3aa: CSASRDRVQYF
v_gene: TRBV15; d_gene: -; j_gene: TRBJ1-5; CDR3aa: CATSSAPWAYPNQPQHF
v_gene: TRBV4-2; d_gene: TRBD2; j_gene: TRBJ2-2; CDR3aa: CASSQALAGDAGELFF
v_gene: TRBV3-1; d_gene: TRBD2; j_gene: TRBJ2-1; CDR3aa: CASSRVGRINEQFF
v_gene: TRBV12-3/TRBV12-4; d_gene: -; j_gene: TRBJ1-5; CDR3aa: CASSLASVRPDQPQHF
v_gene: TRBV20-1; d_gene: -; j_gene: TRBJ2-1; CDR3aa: CSAGPWAESSYNEQFF
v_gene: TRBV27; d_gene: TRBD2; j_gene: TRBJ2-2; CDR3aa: CASSLVSGRGGELFF
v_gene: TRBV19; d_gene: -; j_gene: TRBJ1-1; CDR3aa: CATNDAMNTEAFF
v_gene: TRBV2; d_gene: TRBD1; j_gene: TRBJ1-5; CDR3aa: CASSEGGGDRAQHF